The rows below give T cell receptor beta chains drawn from one sample of a study of control samples from healthy donors and cancer patients. Assay used: immunoSEQ multiplex PCR; TCRdb lists only in-frame clones, some missing. The data hold about 160,000 clones, with 80% to 95% observed a single time. Sequencing used blood. These receptors were obtained from a woman in her 30s in good health. Each CDR3 is given without its conserved first and last residue.

v_gene | CDR3aa
TRBV28 | ASSTSGRGQGSEAF
TRBV6-5 | ASRQLADQETQY
TRBV14 | ASSQDQLRSHEQF
TRBV10-3 | AVERESPGNEQF
TRBV11-2 | ASSLRGGLLNEQF
TRBV7-7 | ASSSRGRFRGDPNTGELF
TRBV29-1 | SVERSTDTQY
TRBV5-1 | ASSLGGTGLEELF
TRBV19 | ASSSWVDQPQH
TRBV19 | ASIRTGDSEREPQH
TRBV6-6 | ATIQGPGELF
TRBV5-4 | ASSKEGLASYEQY
TRBV2 | ASSLRASGSGGELF
TRBV4-2 | ASSQDGSQAYNEQF
TRBV7-2 | ATKMGQSNEKLF
TRBV3-1/TRBV3-2 | ASSPGQGYYEQY
TRBV11-2 | ASSFKGGLAVETQY
TRBV30 | ATQLAAQETQY
TRBV7-9 | ASSLGTGPGNTIY
TRBV11-2 | ASSLAPPSGRSNTGELF
TRBV4-1 | ASSQDSTTPYEQY
TRBV4-2 | ASSQESPGTSGRAADTQY
TRBV6-4 | ASSDGTEQF
TRBV4-2 | ASSQEVWREGYNEQF
TRBV4-1 | ASSQGRQGRGQPQH
TRBV7-2 | ASSPGGSGSYEQY
TRBV6-5 | ASSYGPTSGPYEQY
TRBV7-8 | ASSGWTGEVDSPLH
TRBV5-1 | ASSLNGRGTDTQY
TRBV5-1 | ASRDSLRGTDTQY
TRBV19 | ASSIEGARGYT
TRBV7-2 | ASSLAVGVYNEQF
TRBV5-1 | ASSLGTSIQTQY
TRBV6-4 | ASSPGEGTEAF
TRBV5-5 | ASSSVLAWGAETQY
TRBV5-6 | ASSLEWDQETQY
TRBV11-2 | ASSSELLGNIQY
TRBV5-1 | ASSLRGSDEKLF